The T cell receptor (beta chain) under discussion was sequenced for a study of T cells in Graves' hyperthyroidism and ophthalmopathy. Study findings and constraints: The blood repertoire included most of the expanded thyroid clonotypes above 0.001.

Newly diagnosed hyperthyroidism, duration under 2 months, in patients aged 18 to 65. Germline CDR1 SGHRS, CDR2 YFSETQ. Trimming took off 0 bases at V and 8 bases at J, with 15 bases between the two ends. CDR3 length: 15 residues. RNA transcripts were the template for amplifying TCR beta CDR3 regions. TCR CDR3 regions were first amplified by RT-PCR with HTBI primers. TCRdb passed the multiplex PCR reads through MiXCR, listing each CDR3 protein once. The table records under 450,000 distinct CDR3 sequences, around a sixth of them present only once. This clonotype has a count of ten or more. The antigen is not known.

The TCR originated in a woman under 30 with Graves' hyperthyroidism. Sequenced material: blood. The chain links TRBV5-1 to TRBJ2-1; D is ambiguous. CDR3 loop: CASSLVMAPTYEQFF. The CDR3 DNA follows: TGCGCCAGCAGCTTGGTTATGGCTCCTACCTATGAGCAGTTCTTC.